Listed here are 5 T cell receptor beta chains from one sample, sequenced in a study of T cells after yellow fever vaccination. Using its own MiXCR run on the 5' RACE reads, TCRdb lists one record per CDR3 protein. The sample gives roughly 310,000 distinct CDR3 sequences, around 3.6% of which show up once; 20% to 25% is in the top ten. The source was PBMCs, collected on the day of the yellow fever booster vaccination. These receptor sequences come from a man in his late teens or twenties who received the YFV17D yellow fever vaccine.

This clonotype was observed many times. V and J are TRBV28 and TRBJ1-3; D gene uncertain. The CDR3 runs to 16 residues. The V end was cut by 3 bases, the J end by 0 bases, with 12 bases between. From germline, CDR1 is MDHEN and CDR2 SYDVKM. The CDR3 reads CASSFSGRFSGNTIYF. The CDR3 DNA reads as TGTGCCAGCAGTTTTTCCGGGAGGTTCTCTGGAAACACCATATATTTT.

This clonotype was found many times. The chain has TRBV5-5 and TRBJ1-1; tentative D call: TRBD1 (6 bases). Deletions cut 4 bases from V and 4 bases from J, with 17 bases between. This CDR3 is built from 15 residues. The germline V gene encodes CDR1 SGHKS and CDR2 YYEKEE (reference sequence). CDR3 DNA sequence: TGTGCCAGCAGCCCTCCGCGAGGGGGATCCACTGAAGCTTTCTTT. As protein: CASSPPRGGSTEAFF.

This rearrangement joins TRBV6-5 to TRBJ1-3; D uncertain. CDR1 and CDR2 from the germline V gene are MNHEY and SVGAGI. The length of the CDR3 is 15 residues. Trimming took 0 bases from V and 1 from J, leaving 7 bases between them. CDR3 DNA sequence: TGTGCCAGCAGTTACTCGAGGGTTTCTGGAAACACCATATATTTT. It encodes CASSYSRVSGNTIYF.

CDR3 in DNA: TGTGCCAGCAGGATAGCAGGGGGGAAGACCCAGTACTTC. The encoded protein is CASRIAGGKTQYF. V is TRBV12-3 or TRBV12-4 and J is TRBJ2-5, with D possibly TRBD1 on 7 matching bases. The CDR3 contains 13 residues. Trimming removed 6 bases at V and 6 bases at J, with 14 bases between.

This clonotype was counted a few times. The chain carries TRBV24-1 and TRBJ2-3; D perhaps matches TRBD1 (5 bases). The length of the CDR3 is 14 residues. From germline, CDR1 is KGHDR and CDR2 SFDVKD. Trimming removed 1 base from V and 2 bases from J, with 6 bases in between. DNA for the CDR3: TGTGCCACCAGTGATTTTGGGGCCACAGATACGCAGTATTTT. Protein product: CATSDFGATDTQYF.